What follows are 25 T cell receptor beta chains derived from one specimen sequenced in a study of blood T cell repertoires in COVID-19. Libraries were prepared by immunoSEQ multiplex PCR; TCRdb keeps only in-frame clonotypes and omits some of them. Of more than 300,000 clones listed, 75% to 90% are singletons. Sequencing was performed on PBMCs or T cells enriched from blood (not recorded which). The receptors originated from a woman in her 50s who had recovered from COVID-19.

This clone was detected only a few times. The chain has TRBV19 and TRBJ1-5; D is unclear. From germline, CDR1 is LNHDA and CDR2 SQIVND (reference sequence). V was shortened by 2 bases and J by 4 bases, with 15 bases between the two germline ends. This CDR3 has 16 residues. The CDR3 DNA sequence: TGTGCCAGTAGTATAAGCCCCAGGTTAATTAATCAGCCCCAGCATTTT. This gives the protein CASSISPRLINQPQHF.

This clone has more than one count but fewer than ten. J is TRBJ1-5 and V is TRBV19; a possible D gene is TRBD1 (6 bases). The germline V and J ends were trimmed by 4 bases and 10 bases, with 17 bases remaining between them. The V gene's germline CDR1 is LNHDA and CDR2 SQIVND (reference sequence). This CDR3 region has 14 residues. CDR3 sequence reads: CASSTLATGIPQHF. The DNA for the CDR3 is TGTGCCAGTAGTACTCTTGCCACAGGGATTCCCCAGCATTTT.

CDR3 in amino acids: CASSLFGGDNSPLHF. The CDR3 bases are TGTGCCAGCAGTTTATTTGGGGGCGATAATTCACCCCTCCACTTT. This sequence joins TRBV27 and TRBJ1-6, with TRBD1 as a possible D gene (6 bases). CDR3 length: 15 residues. The ends were cut back, 1 base at V and 5 bases at J, with 9 bases in the middle. Germline CDR1 and CDR2: MNHEY and SMNVEV (reference sequence).

The J gene is TRBJ2-1, the V gene TRBV7-6; 9 bases are shared with TRBD2. Germline lookup yields CDR1 SGHVS and CDR2 FNYEAQ. After removal of 4 bases from V and 0 bases from J, the junction contained 7 bases not matched to a gene. This CDR3 is built from 17 residues. CDR3 sequence reads: CASSSTPAGGSYNEQFF. The CDR3 coding sequence is TGTGCCAGCAGCTCAACTCCAGCGGGGGGCTCCTACAATGAGCAGTTCTTC. Using reference TRBV7-6 and TRBJ2-1 for the parts outside the CDR3, the full variable domain is GAGVSQSPRYKVTKRGQDVALRCDPISGHVSLYWYRQALGQGPEFLTYFNYEAQQDKSGLPNDRFSAERPEGSISTLTIQRTEQRDSAMYRCASSSTPAGGSYNEQFFGPGTRLTVL.

The chain uses TRBV19 and TRBJ2-3; D ambiguous. The CDR3 covers 11 residues. Trimming shortened V by 3 bases and J by 4 bases, and 2 bases separated the two germline ends. Per germline, CDR1 LNHDA and CDR2 SQIVND (reference sequence). Here the CDR3 DNA reads TGTGCCAGTAGTATCTCAGATACGCAGTATTTT. Translation gives CASSISDTQYF.

This clone was seen once. V usage is TRBV7-2 and J usage is TRBJ1-2; no reliable D call. The CDR3 runs 16 residues. The V gene lost 2 bases and the J gene lost 6 bases, with 19 bases spanning the gap. Germline V gene sequence: CDR1 SGHTA, CDR2 FQGNSA. CDR3: CASSLLSVWEDDGYTF. The CDR3 DNA reads as TGTGCCAGCAGCTTACTCTCAGTCTGGGAGGACGATGGCTACACCTTC. Full variable domain (missing parts from reference TRBV7-2 and TRBJ1-2): GAGVSQSPSNKVTEKGKDVELRCDPISGHTALYWYRQSLGQGLEFLIYFQGNSAPDKSGLPSDRFSAERTGGSVSTLTIQRTQQEDSAVYLCASSLLSVWEDDGYTFGSGTRLTVV.

The chain employs TRBV7-9 and TRBJ1-1, with 7 bases identical to TRBD1. The germline CDR1 and CDR2 sequences are SEHNR and FQNEAQ (reference sequence). The CDR3 loop spans 13 amino acids. V was pared by 6 bases and J by 5 bases, with 6 bases of the junction left unmatched. CDR3 DNA sequence: TGTGCCAGCAGTTTGACAGGGATGACTGAAGCTTTCTTT. Translating gives CASSLTGMTEAFF.

The sample holds one count of this clone. The chain has TRBV11-2 and TRBJ2-1, with TRBD2 matching over 13 bases. The CDR3 runs 15 residues. The germline gives CDR1 SGHAT, CDR2 FQNNGV. The junction had 12 bases not matched to a gene; V was cut back by 7 bases and J by 12 bases. Written as DNA, the CDR3 is TGTGCCAGCACCCTCGGACTAGCGGGGGAGAGCGGGCAGTTCTTC. Its translation is CASTLGLAGESGQFF.

The chain couples TRBV2 to TRBJ2-2, with a possible D match to TRBD2 (5 bases). The V gene lost 7 bases and the J gene lost 2 bases, with 11 bases spanning the gap. The germline CDR1 and CDR2 sequences are SNHLY and FYNNEI. This CDR3 comprises 14 residues. CDR3 loop: CASTRGVNTGELFF. In nucleotides, the CDR3 is TGTGCCAGCACCCGGGGAGTTAACACCGGGGAGCTGTTTTTT.

This chain joins TRBV20-1 and TRBJ1-2; 8 nucleotides agree with TRBD1. The junction had 12 bases not matched to a gene; V was cut back by 3 bases and J by 6 bases. Per germline, CDR1 DFQATT and CDR2 SNEGSKA (reference sequence). The length of the CDR3 is 15 residues. CDR3 bases: TGCAGTGCTAGTCCCCAGGGGGCAGGGGGCGATGGCTACACCTTC. Amino acid sequence: CSASPQGAGGDGYTF.

The chain recombines TRBV5-1 with TRBJ1-3; D is unresolved. Trimming removed 2 bases from V and 0 bases from J, with 9 bases in between. Germline V CDR1 and CDR2: SGHRS, YFSETQ. The CDR3 covers 15 residues. CDR3: CASSLFSGSGNTIYF. The CDR3 DNA follows: TGCGCCAGCAGCTTATTCTCGGGCTCTGGAAACACCATATATTTT.

J is TRBJ2-2 and V is TRBV6-5, with D perhaps matching TRBD2 (5 bases). The CDR3 has 14 amino acids. CDR1 and CDR2 (germline): MNHEY, SVGAGI. V was pared by 10 bases and J by 0 bases, with 12 bases between. DNA of the CDR3: TGTGCCACCAGACCGAGGGCGAACACCGGGGAGCTGTTTTTT. It is translated as CATRPRANTGELFF.

The chain has TRBV7-6 and TRBJ2-3, with TRBD2 matching over 7 bases. After removal of 5 bases from V and 3 bases from J, the junction contained 5 bases not matched to a gene. CDR1 and CDR2 from the germline V gene are SGHVS and FNYEAQ. The CDR3 has 14 amino acids. CDR3 sequence: CASSPGGGTDTQYF. Written as DNA, the CDR3 is TGTGCCAGCAGCCCTGGGGGGGGGACAGATACGCAGTATTTT.

V and J are TRBV20-1 and TRBJ2-1; maybe TRBD2 (5 bases). The V end lost 5 bases, the J end lost 9 bases, and 11 bases lay between the germline ends. The CDR3 spans 11 residues. From germline, CDR1 is DFQATT and CDR2 SNEGSKA (reference sequence). The CDR3 region is CSAEGQREQFF. The CDR3, as DNA: TGCAGTGCTGAGGGCCAACGTGAGCAGTTCTTC.

This clone occurred once. The CDR3 loop reads CASSSMGLAGSTDTQYF. The CDR3 DNA sequence: TGTGCCAGCAGCTCGATGGGACTAGCGGGCAGCACAGATACGCAGTATTTT. The chain links TRBV7-2 to TRBJ2-3, with 12 bases matching TRBD2. The CDR3 extends over 17 amino acids. V was pared by 4 bases and J by 0 bases, with 5 bases of the junction left unmatched. Looked up from germline, CDR1 is SGHTA and CDR2 is FQGNSA.

V is TRBV11-3 and J is TRBJ2-3, with TRBD1 as a possible D gene (6 bases). The V end lost 3 bases, the J end lost 4 bases, and 14 bases lay between the germline ends. The CDR3 covers 15 residues. CDR1 and CDR2 (germline): SGHNT, YENEEA. This chain's CDR3 is CASSLSEWGPDTQYF. The DNA of the CDR3 is TGTGCCAGCAGCTTGTCCGAGTGGGGGCCAGATACGCAGTATTTT.

The rearrangement joins TRBV20-1 to TRBJ1-2; 8 positions agree with TRBD1. The junction had 7 bases not matched to a gene; V was cut back by 3 bases and J by 4 bases. Germline V gene lookup returns CDR1 DFQATT and CDR2 SNEGSKA (reference sequence). CDR3 length: 14 amino acids. The CDR3 here is CSASRSGGIYGYTF. The CDR3 DNA is TGCAGTGCTAGTCGGTCAGGGGGCATCTATGGCTACACCTTC.

The chain uses TRBV9 and TRBJ1-1, with D perhaps TRBD1 (6 bases). Trimming left V 0 bases short and J 5 bases short, with 14 bases between. Germline values: CDR1 SGDLS, CDR2 YYNGEE. The CDR3 sequence is 15 residues long. The CDR3 nucleotides read TGTGCCAGCAGCGTAGAGGTAGGGGGAAGGACTGAAGCTTTCTTT. Its translation is CASSVEVGGRTEAFF. Drawing the rest from reference TRBV9 and TRBJ1-1, the complete variable domain is DSGVTQTPKHLITATGQRVTLRCSPRSGDLSVYWYQQSLDQGLQFLIQYYNGEERAKGNILERFSAQQFPDLHSELNLSSLELGDSALYFCASSVEVGGRTEAFFGQGTRLTVV.

This chain joins TRBV3-1 (or the pseudogene TRBV3-2) and TRBJ2-7; 8 bases are a match to TRBD2. CDR3 length equals 17 residues. After removal of 4 bases from V and 2 bases from J, the junction contained 13 bases not matched to a gene. CDR1 is LGHDT and CDR2 is YNNKEL in the germline V gene (reference sequence). The CDR3 nucleotides read TGTGCCAGCAGCCGGACTAGCCGACGAACACCCACCTACGAGCAGTACTTC. It encodes CASSRTSRRTPTYEQYF.

V is TRBV11-2 and J is TRBJ1-1; no definite D call. Germline V gene sequence: CDR1 SGHAT, CDR2 FQNNGV. The CDR3 spans 14 residues. V gave up 1 base and J gave up 1 base, with 7 bases separating them. The CDR3: CASSLVPGNTEAFF. CDR3 nucleotide sequence: TGTGCCAGCAGCTTAGTGCCGGGGAACACTGAAGCTTTCTTT.

The chain is built from TRBV18 and TRBJ1-3; 12 bases are shared with TRBD1. The V gene's germline CDR1 is KGHSH and CDR2 LQKENI. CDR3 size: 16 residues. Trimming cost V 4 bases and J 2 bases; bases outside gene matches: 3. CDR3 sequence reads: CASSRRDRGPGNTIYF. CDR3 DNA: TGTGCCAGCTCACGACGGGACAGGGGGCCTGGAAACACCATATATTTT.

V gene TRBV19 combines with J gene TRBJ1-3, with D unclear. Between the trimmed V and J ends, which lost 4 bases and 0 bases, there was a span of 16 bases. The CDR3 consists of 17 residues. CDR1 LNHDA and CDR2 SQIVND come from the germline V gene (reference sequence). CDR3 sequence: CASSSPPGSFSGNTIYF. For the CDR3, the DNA is TGTGCCAGTAGTAGTCCCCCGGGGAGTTTCTCTGGAAACACCATATATTTT. The complete variable domain, with remaining parts taken from reference TRBV19 and TRBJ1-3, reads DGGITQSPKYLFRKEGQNVTLSCEQNLNHDAMYWYRQDPGQGLRLIYYSQIVNDFQKGDIAEGYSVSREKKESFPLTVTSAQKNPTAFYLCASSSPPGSFSGNTIYFGEGSWLTVV.

This clone turned up a few times. This chain's CDR3 is CASSGGLREPYNEQFF. The CDR3, as DNA: TGTGCCAGCAGTGGGGGACTCAGGGAACCGTACAATGAGCAGTTCTTC. V gene TRBV28 combines with J gene TRBJ2-1, with D perhaps matching TRBD2 (6 bases). Germline V gene lookup returns CDR1 MDHEN and CDR2 SYDVKM. Trimming took 5 bases from V and 4 from J, leaving 18 bases between them. The CDR3 is made up of 16 amino acids.

This clone was observed once. The CDR3 DNA is TGTGCCAGCACTTTGTACGGGAACACAGATACGCAGTATTTT. It specifies CASTLYGNTDTQYF. The chain combines TRBV3-1 (or the pseudogene TRBV3-2) with TRBJ2-3; a weak D match, TRBD2 (5 bases). The CDR3 consists of 14 residues. Per the germline V gene, CDR1 is LGHDT and CDR2 is YNNKEL (reference sequence). The V gene lost 7 bases and the J gene lost 2 bases, with 13 bases spanning the gap.

This chain links TRBV7-9 with TRBJ2-3, with unresolved D. Per germline, CDR1 SEHNR and CDR2 FQNEAQ (reference sequence). The ends were cut back, 2 bases at V and 3 bases at J, with 12 bases in the middle. The CDR3 extends over 15 amino acids. The DNA for the CDR3 is TGTGCCAGCAGCTTAAGAGTTTCCGTTACAGATACGCAGTATTTT. Translated, it gives CASSLRVSVTDTQYF.